The 5 T cell receptor beta chains reported below all come from one sample, sequenced in a study of blood T cells in healthy people across ages. For the second PCR, which ran for about 7 to 12 cycles, a sample-barcoded 5' primer and a J-beta primer mix were used. TCRdb used MiXCR to reprocess the 5' RACE reads, holding one entry per CDR3 protein. The sample carries 550,000 to 700,000 distinct CDR3 sequences, roughly 28% recorded once. The sample consisted of blood. The receptors originated from an older woman in good health.

This clonotype was found a few times. The J gene is TRBJ2-7, the V gene TRBV12-3 or TRBV12-4, with D uncertain. There are 15 residues in the CDR3. The ends were cut back, 6 bases at V and 5 bases at J, with 20 bases in the middle. The CDR3 sequence is CASSPDATLIHEQYF. CDR3 nucleotide sequence: TGTGCCAGCAGCCCTGACGCCACGCTGATACACGAGCAGTACTTC.

A few counts support this clonotype. The chain is built from TRBV6-5 and TRBJ1-3; no clear D. Germline CDR1 is MNHEY and CDR2 is SVGAGI. Trimming pared 0 bases from V and 0 bases from J, leaving 9 bases between. This CDR3 contains 16 residues. CDR3 in amino acids: CASSYSLPGSGNTIYF. The CDR3 DNA reads as TGTGCCAGCAGTTACTCCCTGCCCGGCTCTGGAAACACCATATATTTT.

The rearrangement links TRBV11-2 to TRBJ1-3, with D perhaps TRBD1 (5 bases). The CDR3 length is 17 residues. Germline V gene data show CDR1 as SGHAT and CDR2 as FQNNGV. Trimming took 0 bases from V and 3 from J, leaving 15 bases between them. Here the CDR3 DNA reads TGTGCCAGCAGCTTAGATCGGTCCGGGACGGTTGGAAACACCATATATTTT. It translates to CASSLDRSGTVGNTIYF.

In regard to this clonotype: A read error may explain this, as a much larger clone is one base away. The rearrangement links TRBV20-1 to TRBJ2-1; no definite D call. The tail of the sequence fits TRBJ2-5 better, so the J call may be wrong. Germline V gene data show CDR1 as DFQATT and CDR2 as SNEGSKA (reference sequence). The length of the CDR3 is 11 residues. The CDR3 region is CSARIQETQYF. Here the CDR3 DNA reads TGCAGTGCTAGAATCCAAGAGACCCAGTACTTC.

The CDR3 DNA is TGTGCCAGCAGTTACCGGGGGACTTACACAGATACGCAGTATTTT. Its protein product is CASSYRGTYTDTQYF. This chain uses TRBV6-2 or TRBV6-3 with TRBJ2-3; possibly TRBD2 for D (6 bases). This CDR3 spans 15 amino acids. Germline-derived CDR1 and CDR2 are MNHEY and SVGEGT. Trimming pared 2 bases from V and 2 bases from J, leaving 11 bases between.